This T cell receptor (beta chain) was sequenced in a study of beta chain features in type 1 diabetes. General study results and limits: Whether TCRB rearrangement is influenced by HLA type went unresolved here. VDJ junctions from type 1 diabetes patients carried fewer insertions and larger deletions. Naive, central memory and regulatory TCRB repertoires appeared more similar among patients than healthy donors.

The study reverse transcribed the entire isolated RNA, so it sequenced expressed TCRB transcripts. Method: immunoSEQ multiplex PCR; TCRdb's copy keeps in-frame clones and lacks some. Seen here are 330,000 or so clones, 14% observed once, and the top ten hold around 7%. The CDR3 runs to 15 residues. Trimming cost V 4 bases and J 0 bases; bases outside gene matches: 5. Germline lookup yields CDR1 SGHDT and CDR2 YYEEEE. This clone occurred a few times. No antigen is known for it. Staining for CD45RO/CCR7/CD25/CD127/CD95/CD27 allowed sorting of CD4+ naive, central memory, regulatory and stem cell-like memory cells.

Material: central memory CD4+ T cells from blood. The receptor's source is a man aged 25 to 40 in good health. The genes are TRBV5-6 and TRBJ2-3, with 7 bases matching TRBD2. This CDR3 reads CASSNGGRSTDTQYF. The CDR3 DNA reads TGTGCCAGCAGCAATGGCGGGAGAAGCACAGATACGCAGTATTTT.